Below are 5 T cell receptor beta chains sequenced from a single sample in a study of neurological immune-mediated disorders. One entry per CDR3 protein, called by TCRdb with MiXCR from the 5' RACE reads. The table has about 38,000 distinct CDR3 sequences, 6% to 7.5% seen once. The sequenced material came from CD4+ T cells from blood. These receptors originate from a man aged 45-65 years in good health.

This clonotype appeared many times. This chain joins TRBV7-3 and TRBJ2-7, with D unresolved. Germline-derived CDR1 and CDR2 are SGHTA and FQGTGA. CDR3 length: 9 residues. The V end was cut by 4 bases, the J end by 5 bases, with 0 bases between. The CDR3 coding sequence is TGTGCCAGCAGCTACGAGCAGTACTTC. Translation gives CASSYEQYF.

This clonotype has ten or more counts. V usage is TRBV11-1 and J usage is TRBJ2-5; tentative D call: TRBD1 (6 bases). Germline V CDR1 and CDR2: SGHAT, FQDESV (reference sequence). Trimming pared 7 bases from V and 4 bases from J, leaving 16 bases between. The CDR3 contains 14 residues. CDR3 nucleotide sequence: TGTGCCAGCAACTCGAACAGGGAAGGAGAGACCCAGTACTTC. Encoded protein: CASNSNREGETQYF.

This clonotype has ten or more counts. The genes are TRBV10-3 and TRBJ2-5, with 8 bases aligning to TRBD2. This CDR3 is built from 15 residues. CDR1 ENHRY and CDR2 SYGVKD come from the germline V gene. J lost 1 base, V lost 3 bases, and 4 bases had no gene match. The CDR3 nucleotides read TGTGCCATCAGTGACACTAGCGGAGCCCAAGAGACCCAGTACTTC. Amino acid sequence: CAISDTSGAQETQYF.

The chain combines TRBV28 with TRBJ2-5; D assignment may be TRBD1 or TRBD2 (5 bases each). CDR3 length: 19 residues. The V gene lost 2 bases and the J gene lost 4 bases, with 26 bases spanning the gap. Germline values: CDR1 MDHEN, CDR2 SYDVKM. The CDR3 region has the DNA TGTGCCAGCAGTTTAATCCGAAGAGGGCGTGGGGGAATCCGAGAGACCCAGTACTTC. It specifies CASSLIRRGRGGIRETQYF.

This clonotype was seen repeatedly, ten times or more. The chain is built from TRBV4-3 and TRBJ2-1; D could derive from TRBD1 or TRBD2 (5 bases each). V was clipped by 3 bases and J by 9 bases, with 18 bases between them. The CDR3 has 15 amino acids. The V gene's germline CDR1 is LGHNA and CDR2 YSLEER. CDR3 sequence reads: CASSHDWDRWSEQFF. The CDR3, as DNA: TGCGCCAGCAGCCACGACTGGGACCGGTGGTCTGAGCAGTTCTTC.